The next 5 T cell receptor beta chains were all read from a single sample in a study of T-cell memory formation after mild COVID-19. Each CDR3 protein is one row after TCRdb ran MiXCR on the 5' RACE reads. The table records hundreds of thousands of distinct CDR3 sequences, roughly 15% of them present only once. Sequencing was performed on PBMCs or a T cell subset sorted from them (not recorded which). All receptors derive from a man aged 18 to 30 who had mild COVID-19 (a few samples of this study predate the infection). Cell type and time point are not known.

This clonotype came up many times. This chain connects TRBV4-3 to TRBJ2-7; D unresolved. V was pared by 0 bases and J by 1 base, with 10 bases between. This CDR3 contains 15 residues. CDR1 is LGHNA and CDR2 is YSLEER in the germline V gene. CDR3 sequence reads: CASSQDKGSSYEQYF. The CDR3, as DNA: TGCGCCAGCAGCCAAGATAAAGGTTCTTCCTACGAGCAGTACTTC.

The chain has TRBV18 and TRBJ2-4; 11 bases fit TRBD2. V was clipped by 5 bases and J by 4 bases; unmatched bases: 7. The CDR3 length is 16 residues. Germline V gene lookup returns CDR1 KGHSH and CDR2 LQKENI. CDR3 DNA: TGTGCCAGCTCAACGACTAGCGGGGTCATTAAAAACATTCAGTACTTC. Protein: CASSTTSGVIKNIQYF.

This clonotype appeared a few times. The chain combines TRBV7-6 with TRBJ1-2; D call uncertain. From germline, CDR1 is SGHVS and CDR2 FNYEAQ. The CDR3 runs to 15 residues. The V gene lost 2 bases and the J gene lost 5 bases, with 15 bases spanning the gap. CDR3: CASSLRRGGLYGYTF. CDR3 sequence (DNA): TGTGCCAGCAGCTTACGGAGAGGTGGCCTTTATGGCTACACCTTC.

The chain has TRBV7-2 and TRBJ2-1; 9 positions agree with TRBD2. Germline V lookup: CDR1 SGHTA, CDR2 FQGNSA. V shed 1 base, J shed 4 bases, and the junction held 2 bases outside the gene matches. The CDR3 spans 15 residues. CDR3 nucleotide sequence: TGTGCCAGCAGCTTAGAGAGCGGGGGGTACAATGAGCAGTTCTTC. Its protein product is CASSLESGGYNEQFF.

This clonotype was seen only a few times. V and J are TRBV20-1 and TRBJ2-7, with TRBD2 matching 12 bases. This CDR3 has 13 amino acids. V shed 6 bases and J 2 bases; nucleotides not matched to a gene: 2. The germline V gene encodes CDR1 DFQATT and CDR2 SNEGSKA (reference sequence). The CDR3 is CSAGLAGTYEQYF. CDR3 coding DNA: TGCAGTGCAGGACTAGCGGGGACCTACGAGCAGTACTTC.